One TCR beta chain is described in this entry. The antigen remains unidentified. Study processing details: For the immunoSEQ data, sequences were junction-only without quality scores, so filtering differed. Generated by immunoSEQ multiplex PCR, the TCRdb table keeps only in-frame clones and is missing some. D and trimming were read from the DNA, whereas the V and J calls and clone size are those reported in that table. Of about 2 million clones listed, around 95% are singletons. These data are taken from a study of shared clonotypes between healthy human individuals. Whole-study findings and limits: Few donors limited the genetic and exposure-history diversity represented.

The CDR3 is 16 amino acids. The ends were cut back, 2 bases at V and 3 bases at J, with 17 bases in the middle. Germline lookup yields CDR1 PRHDT and CDR2 FYEKMQ (reference sequence). Negatively enriched CD4+ T cells were divided by CD45RA into naive and memory. What was sequenced was naive CD4+ T cells sorted from blood. As for subset: CD45RA+ positively selected. V is TRBV13 and J is TRBJ2-7; possibly TRBD2 for D (5 bases). This sequence was found in a young man in good health. CDR3 sequence reads: CASSLSSWGANYEQYF. CDR3 sequence (DNA): TGTGCCAGCAGCTTAAGTAGTTGGGGAGCGAACTACGAGCAGTACTTC.